This T cell receptor beta chain comes out of a study of neurological immune-mediated disorders. Notes on the study in general: There was no clinical or MRI feature that showed an association with the multiple sclerosis repertoire cluster. The phylogenetic placement of 18 of 34 multiple sclerosis patients' repertoires in one related-CDR3 cluster constitutes a possible signature.

In its sample, this clonotype was seen a few times. Its antigen is unidentified. Synthesis of cDNA was performed by 5'RACE using 10-nucleotide random UMIs. One entry per CDR3 protein, called by TCRdb with MiXCR from the 5' RACE reads. The sample comprises roughly 38,000 distinct CDR3 sequences, roughly 2.5% of which are singletons, and around 10% rests with the top ten. V shed 8 bases and J 4 bases; nucleotides not matched to a gene: 13. This CDR3 is 15 amino acids long. Germline lookup yields CDR1 MDHEN and CDR2 SYDVKM. Unsorted libraries were prepared from 2 million PBMCs held at -80 C. This TCR derives from a man aged 25 to 40 with multiple sclerosis. Source material: PBMCs. The J gene is TRBJ2-5, the V gene TRBV28, with 7 bases fitting TRBD2. DNA of the CDR3: TGTGCCAGCGAGCCCTTCCTAGCGGACGGAGAGACCCAGTACTTC. Its translation: CASEPFLADGETQYF.